The sample holds many counts of the clone carrying this TCR beta chain. This record belongs to a study of neurological immune-mediated disorders. 5'RACE employing 10-nucleotide random UMIs yielded the cDNA. TCRdb reprocessed the 5' RACE reads via MiXCR and lists one record per CDR3 protein. The sample has more than 50,000 distinct CDR3 sequences; around 24% are singletons. Indicated time point: technical triplicate 2. J lost 9 bases, V lost 4 bases, and 7 bases had no gene match. CDR3 length: 14 residues. Germline lookup yields CDR1 SGHRS and CDR2 YFSETQ. Sequencing input: PBMCs. The TCR sequence derives from a man between 60 and 70 years old with HTLV-1-associated myelopathy (HAM/TSP). This rearrangement joins TRBV5-1 to TRBJ1-1; 12 bases line up with TRBD1. CDR3 nucleotide sequence: TGCGCCAGCAGCCCGGGGGACAGGGGGCACCAAGCTTTCTTT. Protein product: CASSPGDRGHQAFF.